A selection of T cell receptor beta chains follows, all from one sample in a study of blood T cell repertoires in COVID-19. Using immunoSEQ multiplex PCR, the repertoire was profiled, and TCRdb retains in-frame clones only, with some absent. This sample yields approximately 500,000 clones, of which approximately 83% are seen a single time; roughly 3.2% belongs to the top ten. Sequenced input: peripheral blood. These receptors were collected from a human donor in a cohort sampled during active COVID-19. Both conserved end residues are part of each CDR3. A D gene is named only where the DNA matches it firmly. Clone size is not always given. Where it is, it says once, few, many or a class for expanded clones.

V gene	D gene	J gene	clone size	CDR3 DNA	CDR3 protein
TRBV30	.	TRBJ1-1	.	TGTGCCTGCCCCTCCCCGAACACTGAAGCTTTCTTT	CACPSPNTEAFF
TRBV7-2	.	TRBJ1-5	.	TGTGCCAGCAGCTTAGGAGGGACACCAGCCTATCAGCCCCAGCATTTT	CASSLGGTPAYQPQHF
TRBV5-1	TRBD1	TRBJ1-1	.	TGCGCCAGCAGCTTGAGACAGGGTCTTCCTGAAGCTTTCTTT	CASSLRQGLPEAFF
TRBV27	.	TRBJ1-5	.	TGTGCCAGCAGAGCACAGGGTTTGGGTCTACCCCAGCATTTT	CASRAQGLGLPQHF
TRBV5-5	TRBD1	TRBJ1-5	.	TGTGCCAGCAGCCCCCGCGGAGTGGGGGACAGGGGGCAGCCCCAGCATTTT	CASSPRGVGDRGQPQHF
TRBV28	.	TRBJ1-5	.	TGTGCCAGCGGGGCCGGGCCTCGCCGGGTTCAGCCCCAGCATTTT	CASGAGPRRVQPQHF
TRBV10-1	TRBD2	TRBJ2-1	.	TGCGCCAGCAGTGAGCCGGGACTAGGCAATGAGCAGTTCTTC	CASSEPGLGNEQFF
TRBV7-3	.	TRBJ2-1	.	TGTGCCAGCAGCTTGGGCGTAGAAGGCAATGAGCAGTTCTTC	CASSLGVEGNEQFF
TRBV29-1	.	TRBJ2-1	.	TGCAGCGTTGTCGGCGTGGGGACAAACAATGAGCAGTTCTTC	CSVVGVGTNNEQFF
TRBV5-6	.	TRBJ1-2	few	TGTGCCAGCAGCTTAAACAGTTATGGCTACACCTTC	CASSLNSYGYTF
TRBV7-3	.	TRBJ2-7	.	TGTGCCAGCAGCTTAACTGGGGGGTTTAACGAGCAGTACTTC	CASSLTGGFNEQYF
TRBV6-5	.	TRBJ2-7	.	TGTGCCAGCAGCTCAGGGTTTTACGAGCAGTACTTC	CASSSGFYEQYF
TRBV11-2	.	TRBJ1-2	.	TGTGCCAGCAGCAGTACTACAGGAGCGCACTATGGCTACACCTTC	CASSSTTGAHYGYTF
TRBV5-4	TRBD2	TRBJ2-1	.	TGTGCCAGCAGCTTGATAACGGCGGGAGTCGAGCAGTTCTTC	CASSLITAGVEQFF
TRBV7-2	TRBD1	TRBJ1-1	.	TGTGCCAGCAGCTTCACAGGGGGCGCGAGGGAAACTTTCTTT	CASSFTGGARETFF
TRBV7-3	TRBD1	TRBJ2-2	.	TGTGCCAGCAGAAAAACAGGGGGCGCAGGCGGGGAGCTGTTTTTT	CASRKTGGAGGELFF
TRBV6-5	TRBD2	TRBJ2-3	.	TGTGCCAGCACCAGCGGGGGCACAGATACGCAGTATTTT	CASTSGGTDTQYF
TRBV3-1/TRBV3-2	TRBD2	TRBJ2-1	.	TGTGCCAGCAGCCCCCAGCGGGAGTTTGAGCAGTTCTTC	CASSPQREFEQFF
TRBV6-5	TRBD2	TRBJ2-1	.	TGTGCCAGCAGTCGAGCGGGAGGAAATGAGCAGTTCTTC	CASSRAGGNEQFF
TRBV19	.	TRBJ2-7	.	TGTGCCAGTACCCCCCGAGGGGGGTGGGAGGGCCAGCAGTACTTC	CASTPRGGWEGQQYF
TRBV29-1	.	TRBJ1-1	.	TGCAGCGGACTGTTGAACACTGAAGCTTTCTTT	CSGLLNTEAFF
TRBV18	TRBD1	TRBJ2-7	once	TGTGCCAGCTTACCGGGACAGGGATACGAGCAGTACTTC	CASLPGQGYEQYF
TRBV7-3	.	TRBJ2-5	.	TGTGCCAGCAGCCCAATTCACCGAGGGGAGACCCAGTACTTC	CASSPIHRGETQYF
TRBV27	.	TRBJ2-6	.	TGTGCCAGCAGTTTTTTCCAGGGGTACGCTGGGGCCAACGTCCTGACTTTC	CASSFFQGYAGANVLTF
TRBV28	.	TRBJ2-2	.	TGTGCCAGCAGTTTCAGACAGAATTTGAACACCGGGGAGCTGTTTTTT	CASSFRQNLNTGELFF
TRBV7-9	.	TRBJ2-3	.	TGTGCCAGCAGCTACCCGACTGTTGGCACAGATACGCAGTATTTT	CASSYPTVGTDTQYF
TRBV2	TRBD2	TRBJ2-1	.	TGTGCCAGCAGTGAAGAACGGGGACTAGCCGCAGAGGGTGAGCAGTTCTTC	CASSEERGLAAEGEQFF
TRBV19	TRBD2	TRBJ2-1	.	TGTGCCAGTAGAGGGACTAGCGCCGACAATGAGCAGTTCTTC	CASRGTSADNEQFF
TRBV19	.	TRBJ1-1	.	TGTGCCAGTAGTATAAGGATACAGGGTGGCACTGAAGCTTTCTTT	CASSIRIQGGTEAFF
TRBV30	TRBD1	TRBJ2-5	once	TGTGCCACCCCGGGACAGGGTCGGGGGAAGACCCAGTACTTC	CATPGQGRGKTQYF
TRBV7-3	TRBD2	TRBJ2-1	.	TGTGCCAGCAGCCAAGGGACTAGCGGGAGTGACTGGGGGAATGAGCAGTTCTTC	CASSQGTSGSDWGNEQFF
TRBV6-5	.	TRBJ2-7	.	TGTGCCAGCAGCCGACCGGGGTCTGAGGTCTACGAGCAGTACTTC	CASSRPGSEVYEQYF
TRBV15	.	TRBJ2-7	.	TGTGCCACCAGCAGAGTGGGGGGAAACTACGAGCAGTACTTC	CATSRVGGNYEQYF
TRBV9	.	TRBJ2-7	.	TGTGCCAGCAGCGGGGACTTTCACTACGAGCAGTACTTC	CASSGDFHYEQYF
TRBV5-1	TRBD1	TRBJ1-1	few	TGCGCCAGCAGCTTGCGTGGGACAGAGTATAACACTGAAGCTTTCTTT	CASSLRGTEYNTEAFF
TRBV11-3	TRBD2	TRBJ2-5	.	TGTGCCAGCAGCAAAGGCGGAGCGGGAGCGGGGGAGACCCAGTACTTC	CASSKGGAGAGETQYF
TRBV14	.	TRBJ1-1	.	TGTGCCAGCAGCCAAGTGGGGGCGACCGGGCTTGGAGCTTTCTTT	CASSQVGATGLGAFF
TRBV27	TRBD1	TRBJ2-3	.	TGTGCCAGCAGTTTAACGGACAGGGGGGAGACGGATACGCAGTATTTT	CASSLTDRGETDTQYF
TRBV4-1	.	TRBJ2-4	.	TGCGCCAGCAGCCAAGGTAGCTCCGGCCTAGCCAAAAACATTCAGTACTTC	CASSQGSSGLAKNIQYF
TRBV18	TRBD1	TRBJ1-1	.	TGTGCCAGCGGAACAGGGGGAAGGAGCACTGAAGCTTTCTTT	CASGTGGRSTEAFF
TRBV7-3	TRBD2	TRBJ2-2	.	TGTGCCAGCAGCTTCCTAGCGGGAGGGCGGGACACCGGGGAGCTGTTTTTT	CASSFLAGGRDTGELFF
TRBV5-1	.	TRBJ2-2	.	TGCGCCAGCAGCTTGAACAGGCCGACCGGGGAGCTGTTTTTT	CASSLNRPTGELFF
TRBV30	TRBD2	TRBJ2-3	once	TGTGCCTGGAGTGTAGGGCTAGCGGGAGGGGCGCAGTATTTT	CAWSVGLAGGAQYF
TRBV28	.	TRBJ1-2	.	TGTGCCAGCAGTTCCAGCGGAAACTATGGCTACACCTTC	CASSSSGNYGYTF
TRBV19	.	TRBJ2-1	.	TGTGCCAGCTTAAAACGGTTCGGTCACAATGAGCAGTTCTTC	CASLKRFGHNEQFF
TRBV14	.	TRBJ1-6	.	TGTGCCAGCAGCCAGAACCAGCGATATAATTCACCCCTCCACTTT	CASSQNQRYNSPLHF
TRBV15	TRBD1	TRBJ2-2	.	TGTGCCACCAGCGGGACAGGGGGCTATGCCGGGGAGCTGTTTTTT	CATSGTGGYAGELFF